Listed below are T cell receptor beta chains from one sample, sequenced in a study of type 1 regulatory T cells. MiXCR was run by TCRdb on the reads, yielding one entry per CDR3 protein. The sample lists about 69,000 distinct CDR3 sequences; around 21% were seen once. The antigens these receptors bind are not known. Sequenced: cultured type 1 regulatory T (Tr1) cells, either the whole culture or a sorted fraction (not recorded which). These receptors were taken from a human donor in good health. Both conserved end residues are part of each CDR3. Each record gives: CDR3 protein, CDR3 DNA, V gene, J gene, D gene, clone size, CDR3 length. D genes are given only for firm matches. Only part of the rows carry a size: once, few, many, or a class if the clone is expanded.

CASSMRFWGEQYF	TGTGCCAGCAGCATGCGTTTTTGGGGCGAGCAGTACTTC	TRBV7-2	TRBJ2-7	.	.	13
CASRKTGGDEKLFF	TGTGCCAGCAGAAAAACTGGGGGGGATGAAAAACTGTTTTTT	TRBV28	TRBJ1-4	.	few	14
CSALTENRGLFF	TGCAGCGCCCTGACAGAGAACCGGGGGCTGTTTTTT	TRBV29-1	TRBJ2-2	.	many	12
CASSSGDNQPQHF	TGTGCCAGCTCATCCGGTGACAATCAGCCCCAGCATTTT	TRBV18	TRBJ1-5	.	.	13
CAISELAGRGTDTQYF	TGTGCCATCAGTGAACTGGCCGGGAGAGGGACAGATACGCAGTATTTT	TRBV10-3	TRBJ2-3	.	many	16
CASSLVAGMGNTIYF	TGCGCCAGCAGCTTGGTGGCAGGGATGGGAAACACCATATATTTT	TRBV5-1	TRBJ1-3	.	few	15
CASSSGTLSPDTQYF	TGCGCCAGCAGCTCCGGGACACTTTCTCCAGATACGCAGTATTTT	TRBV5-1	TRBJ2-3	.	few	15
CASSMTTYETQYF	TGTGCCAGCAGCATGACGACCTACGAGACCCAGTACTTC	TRBV28	TRBJ2-5	.	.	13
CASSDRKRAGIEAFF	TGTGCCAGCAGTGACAGAAAAAGGGCAGGGATTGAAGCTTTCTTT	TRBV28	TRBJ1-1	.	.	15
CASSLRYEQFF	TGTGCCAGCAGCTTAAGGTATGAGCAGTTCTTC	TRBV7-2	TRBJ2-1	.	few	11
CSARLASRINEQFF	TGCAGTGCTAGATTGGCTAGCCGCATCAATGAGCAGTTCTTC	TRBV20-1	TRBJ2-1	.	.	14
CASILTGTDTQYF	TGTGCCAGTATTTTGACTGGCACAGATACGCAGTATTTT	TRBV5-5	TRBJ2-3	.	.	13
CASSSRGENTEAFF	TGTGCCAGCAGCTCCAGGGGCGAGAACACTGAAGCTTTCTTT	TRBV7-2	TRBJ1-1	.	few	14
CASSLEGDEQYF	TGTGCCAGCAGCTTAGAAGGGGACGAGCAGTACTTC	TRBV7-2	TRBJ2-7	.	many	12
CAISESLAQYF	TGTGCCATCAGTGAGTCGCTAGCGCAGTATTTT	TRBV10-3	TRBJ2-3	.	few	11
CSAIKTGNIQYF	TGCAGTGCAATTAAGACAGGGAACATTCAGTACTTC	TRBV20-1	TRBJ2-4	TRBD1	.	12
CASQRISSGADVLTF	TGTGCCAGCCAACGGATTAGCTCTGGGGCCGACGTCCTGACTTTC	TRBV9	TRBJ2-6	.	.	15
CASSFSDTQYF	TGTGCCAGCAGCTTTTCGGATACGCAGTATTTT	TRBV7-9	TRBJ2-3	.	many	11
CASSQGLASLNEQFF	TGTGCCAGCAGCCAGGGACTAGCATCTCTTAATGAGCAGTTCTTC	TRBV9	TRBJ2-1	TRBD2	few	15
CASTPGRGRFGELFF	TGTGCCAGCACCCCCGGCAGGGGAAGGTTTGGGGAGCTGTTTTTT	TRBV7-2	TRBJ2-2	.	.	15
CASSGVRDQPQHF	TGTGCCAGCAGTGGTGTTAGGGATCAGCCCCAGCATTTT	TRBV6-1	TRBJ1-5	.	.	13
CASSLATGRSSF	TGTGCCAGCAGCTTGGCGACAGGCCGATCGTCCTTC	TRBV5-6	TRBJ1-2	.	.	12
CASSLVTSAPQQYF	TGCGCCAGCAGCTTGGTAACTAGCGCTCCACAGCAGTACTTC	TRBV5-1	TRBJ2-7	TRBD2	.	14
CASSLVGLLGVNTEAFF	TGTGCCAGCAGCTTAGTGGGTCTTCTAGGGGTGAACACTGAAGCTTTCTTT	TRBV13	TRBJ1-1	.	.	17
CSARDGRRENEQFF	TGCAGTGCTAGAGATGGGCGGCGGGAGAATGAGCAGTTCTTC	TRBV20-1	TRBJ2-1	TRBD2	.	14
CSADGRVGGKTGELFF	TGCAGTGCCGACGGCAGGGTTGGAGGGAAGACCGGGGAGCTGTTTTTT	TRBV20-1	TRBJ2-2	.	many	16
CASRTETNTEAFF	TGTGCCAGCAGGACGGAGACGAACACTGAAGCTTTCTTT	TRBV11-1	TRBJ1-1	.	.	13
CSVQRHGSYEQYF	TGCAGCGTACAGAGACACGGCTCCTACGAGCAGTACTTC	TRBV29-1	TRBJ2-7	.	.	13
CAGSLSLAGANEQFF	TGCGCCGGCAGCTTGAGTCTAGCGGGCGCCAATGAGCAGTTCTTC	TRBV5-1	TRBJ2-1	TRBD2	few	15
CASKSTMQETQYF	TGTGCCAGCAAGTCGACAATGCAAGAGACCCAGTACTTC	TRBV18	TRBJ2-5	.	few	13
CASSLLPSGAYEQYF	TGCGCCAGCAGCTTGTTGCCTAGCGGGGCCTACGAGCAGTACTTC	TRBV5-1	TRBJ2-7	TRBD2	.	15
CASSPGTGGFYEQYF	TGTGCCAGCAGTCCCGGGACAGGGGGCTTTTACGAGCAGTACTTC	TRBV28	TRBJ2-7	TRBD1	few	15
CASSYSGSNRPQHF	TGTGCCAGCAGTTACTCAGGGAGCAATCGGCCCCAGCATTTT	TRBV6-5	TRBJ1-5	.	once	14
CASSLAAGPNTGELFF	TGCGCCAGCAGCTTGGCCGCAGGGCCGAACACCGGGGAGCTGTTTTTT	TRBV5-1	TRBJ2-2	.	.	16
CSARGRASDTQYF	TGCAGTGCTCGCGGGAGGGCCTCAGATACGCAGTATTTT	TRBV20-1	TRBJ2-3	TRBD2	.	13
CATSDGTPNTEAFF	TGTGCCACCAGTGATGGGACACCGAACACTGAAGCTTTCTTT	TRBV24-1	TRBJ1-1	.	few	14
CSASRQTGYQNIQYF	TGCAGTGCTAGCCGGCAGACAGGGTACCAAAACATTCAGTACTTC	TRBV20-1	TRBJ2-4	TRBD1	few	15
CASSTTRFSGNEQFF	TGTGCCAGCAGTACGACTAGATTCTCAGGTAATGAGCAGTTCTTC	TRBV7-2	TRBJ2-1	.	.	15
CASSRLGTGDYTQYF	TGTGCCAGCAGTCGACTAGGAACAGGAGATTATACGCAGTATTTT	TRBV9	TRBJ2-3	.	few	15
CASSLGTGGNTIYF	TGCGCCAGCAGCTTGGGCACAGGTGGAAACACCATATATTTT	TRBV5-1	TRBJ1-3	.	.	14
CASSYVQKSSYEQYF	TGTGCCAGCAGTTACGTTCAGAAGAGCTCCTACGAGCAGTACTTC	TRBV6-2/TRBV6-3	TRBJ2-7	.	.	15
CASSHDTGELFF	TGTGCCAGCAGCCATGACACCGGGGAGCTGTTTTTT	TRBV4-2	TRBJ2-2	.	few	12
CASSSGAEGFYEQYF	TGTGCCAGCAGCTCGGGGGCTGAGGGATTTTACGAGCAGTACTTC	TRBV3-1	TRBJ2-7	.	few	15
CATSRDSLAKNIQYF	TGTGCCACCAGCAGAGATAGCCTAGCCAAAAACATTCAGTACTTC	TRBV15	TRBJ2-4	.	.	15
CASSPGTSGSWGSYNEQFF	TGTGCCAGCAGTCCCGGGACTAGCGGGAGTTGGGGCTCCTACAATGAGCAGTTCTTC	TRBV6-6	TRBJ2-1	TRBD2	few	19
CSAREGAGGTDTQYF	TGCAGTGCTAGAGAGGGAGCGGGGGGCACAGATACGCAGTATTTT	TRBV20-1	TRBJ2-3	TRBD2	.	15
CASSSRAAQYF	TGTGCCAGCAGTAGTCGCGCGGCGCAGTATTTT	TRBV12-3/TRBV12-4	TRBJ2-3	.	few	11
CSAAGDRGYYSEQYF	TGCAGTGCCGCAGGGGACAGGGGTTATTATAGCGAGCAGTACTTC	TRBV20-1	TRBJ2-7	TRBD1	few	15
CSASFARGLAEAFF	TGCAGTGCTAGTTTTGCCAGGGGGCTTGCTGAAGCTTTCTTT	TRBV20-1	TRBJ1-1	TRBD1	.	14
CASTGFSNQPQHF	TGTGCCAGCACGGGATTTAGCAATCAGCCCCAGCATTTT	TRBV6-2/TRBV6-3	TRBJ1-5	.	few	13
CASSLVTVQYF	TGTGCCAGCAGCTTGGTGACAGTACAGTATTTT	TRBV5-5	TRBJ2-3	.	.	11
CSVETGGNTEAFF	TGCAGCGTTGAAACAGGGGGGAACACTGAAGCTTTCTTT	TRBV29-1	TRBJ1-1	TRBD1	.	13
CASSLSVAGGPSEDTQYF	TGCGCCAGCAGCTTGTCGGTGGCGGGAGGGCCGAGTGAAGATACGCAGTATTTT	TRBV5-1	TRBJ2-3	TRBD2	many	18
CSVAGTPSLYGYTF	TGCAGTGTCGCCGGGACACCCTCACTCTATGGCTACACCTTC	TRBV20-1	TRBJ1-2	.	.	14
CASKDGSMNRPQHF	TGTGCCAGTAAGGATGGAAGTATGAATCGGCCCCAGCATTTT	TRBV19	TRBJ1-5	.	.	14
CASSLAPGLAGEDTQYF	TGCGCCAGCAGCTTGGCCCCGGGACTAGCGGGAGAAGATACGCAGTATTTT	TRBV5-1	TRBJ2-3	TRBD2	few	17
CASSPGGDEQFF	TGTGCCAGCTCACCAGGGGGCGATGAGCAGTTCTTC	TRBV18	TRBJ2-1	.	.	12